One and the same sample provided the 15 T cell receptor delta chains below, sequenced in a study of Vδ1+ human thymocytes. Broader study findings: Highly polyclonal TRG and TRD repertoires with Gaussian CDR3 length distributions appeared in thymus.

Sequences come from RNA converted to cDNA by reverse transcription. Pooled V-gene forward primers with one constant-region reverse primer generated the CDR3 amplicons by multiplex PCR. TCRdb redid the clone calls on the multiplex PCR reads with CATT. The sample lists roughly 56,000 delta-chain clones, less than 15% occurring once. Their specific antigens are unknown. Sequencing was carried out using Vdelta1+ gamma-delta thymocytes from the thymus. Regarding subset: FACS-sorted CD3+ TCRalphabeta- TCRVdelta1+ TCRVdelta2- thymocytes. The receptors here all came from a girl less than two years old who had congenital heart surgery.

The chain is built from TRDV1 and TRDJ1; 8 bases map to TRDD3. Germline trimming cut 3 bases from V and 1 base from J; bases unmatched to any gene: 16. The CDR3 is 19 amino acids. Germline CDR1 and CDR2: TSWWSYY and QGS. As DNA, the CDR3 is TGTGCTCTTGGGGAGCTTTCACGGGGTGGGGGATTGGTCACCGATAAACTCATCTTT. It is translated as CALGELSRGGGLVTDKLIF.

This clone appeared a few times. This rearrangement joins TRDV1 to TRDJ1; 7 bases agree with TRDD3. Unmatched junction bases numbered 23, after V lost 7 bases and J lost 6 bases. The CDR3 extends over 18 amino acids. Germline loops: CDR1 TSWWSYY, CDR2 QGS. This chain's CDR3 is CALASHRLAYRGDHKLIF. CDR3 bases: TGTGCTCTTGCATCACACCGGCTAGCCTACCGGGGGGATCATAAACTCATCTTT.

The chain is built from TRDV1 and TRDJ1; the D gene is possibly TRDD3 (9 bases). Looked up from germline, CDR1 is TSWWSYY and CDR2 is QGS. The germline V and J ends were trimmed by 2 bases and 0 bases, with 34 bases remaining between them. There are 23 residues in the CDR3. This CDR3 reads CALGETSYPPTSTGGTYTDKLIF. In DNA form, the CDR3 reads TGTGCTCTTGGGGAAACTTCCTACCCTCCGACTAGTACTGGGGGAACGTACACCGATAAACTCATCTTT.

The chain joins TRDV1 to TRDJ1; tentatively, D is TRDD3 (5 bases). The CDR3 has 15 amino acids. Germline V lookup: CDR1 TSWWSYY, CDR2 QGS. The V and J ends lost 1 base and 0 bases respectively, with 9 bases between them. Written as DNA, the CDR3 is TGTGCTCTTGGGGAACCTACGGGATACACCGATAAACTCATCTTT. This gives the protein CALGEPTGYTDKLIF.

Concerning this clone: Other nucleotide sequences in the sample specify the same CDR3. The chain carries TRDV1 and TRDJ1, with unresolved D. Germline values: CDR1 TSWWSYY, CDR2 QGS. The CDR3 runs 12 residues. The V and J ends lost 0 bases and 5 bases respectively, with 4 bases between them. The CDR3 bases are TGTGCTCTTGGGGAACTAGGGGATAAACTCATCTTT. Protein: CALGELGDKLIF.

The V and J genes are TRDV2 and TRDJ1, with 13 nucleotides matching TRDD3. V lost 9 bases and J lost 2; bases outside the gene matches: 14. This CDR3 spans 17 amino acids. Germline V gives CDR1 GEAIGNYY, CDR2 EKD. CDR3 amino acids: CARARVLGDTSTDKLIF. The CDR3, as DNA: TGTGCCCGTGCCCGGGTACTGGGGGATACGTCTACCGATAAACTCATCTTT.

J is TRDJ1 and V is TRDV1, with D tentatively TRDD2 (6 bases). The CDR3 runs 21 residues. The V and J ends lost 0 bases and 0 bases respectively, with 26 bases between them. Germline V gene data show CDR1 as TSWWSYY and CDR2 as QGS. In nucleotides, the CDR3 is TGTGCTCTTGGGGAACTTCCTACGCAGCGAGGAGGGGGGGCGTACACCGATAAACTCATCTTT. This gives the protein CALGELPTQRGGGAYTDKLIF.

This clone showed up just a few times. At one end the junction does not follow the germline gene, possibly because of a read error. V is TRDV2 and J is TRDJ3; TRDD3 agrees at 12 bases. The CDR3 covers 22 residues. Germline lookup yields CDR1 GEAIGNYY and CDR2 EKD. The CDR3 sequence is CACDTEDWGIQGFCWDTRQTFF. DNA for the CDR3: TGTGCCTGTGACACCGAGGACTGGGGGATACAAGGTTTTTGCTGGGACACCCGACAGACGTTTTTC.

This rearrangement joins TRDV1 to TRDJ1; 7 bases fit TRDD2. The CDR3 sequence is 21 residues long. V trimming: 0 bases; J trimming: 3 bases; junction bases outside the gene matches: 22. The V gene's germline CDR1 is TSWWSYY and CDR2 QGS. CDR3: CALGELGSYVGAGPSSDKLIF. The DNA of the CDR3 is TGTGCTCTTGGGGAACTGGGTTCCTACGTAGGGGCGGGACCGTCTTCCGATAAACTCATCTTT.

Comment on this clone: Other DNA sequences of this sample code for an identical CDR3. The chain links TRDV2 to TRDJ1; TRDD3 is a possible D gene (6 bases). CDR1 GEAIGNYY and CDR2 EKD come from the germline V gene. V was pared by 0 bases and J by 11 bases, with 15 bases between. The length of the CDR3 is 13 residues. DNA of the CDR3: TGTGCCTGTGACACCCGGGGGACCCCAAAGCTCATCTTT. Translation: CACDTRGTPKLIF.

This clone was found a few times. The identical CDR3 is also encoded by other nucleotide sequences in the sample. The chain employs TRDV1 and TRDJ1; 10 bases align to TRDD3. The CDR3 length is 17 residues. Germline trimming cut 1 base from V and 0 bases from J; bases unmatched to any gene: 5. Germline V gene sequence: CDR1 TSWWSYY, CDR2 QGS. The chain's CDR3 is CALGERPTGGYTDKLIF. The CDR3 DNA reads TGTGCTCTTGGGGAACGTCCTACTGGGGGATACACCGATAAACTCATCTTT.

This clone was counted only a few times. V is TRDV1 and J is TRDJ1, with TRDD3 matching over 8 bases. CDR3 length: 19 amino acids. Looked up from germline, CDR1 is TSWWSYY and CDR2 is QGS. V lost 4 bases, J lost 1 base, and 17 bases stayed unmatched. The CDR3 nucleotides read TGTGCTCTTGGGGTGATCTTCCCAGTACTGGGGGTTCCCACCGATAAACTCATCTTT. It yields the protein CALGVIFPVLGVPTDKLIF.

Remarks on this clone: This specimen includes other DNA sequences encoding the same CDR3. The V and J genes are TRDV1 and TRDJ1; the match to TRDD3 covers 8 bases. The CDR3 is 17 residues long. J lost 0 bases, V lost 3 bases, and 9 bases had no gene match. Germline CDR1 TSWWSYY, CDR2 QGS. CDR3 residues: CALGDKVLGVYTDKLIF. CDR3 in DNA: TGTGCTCTTGGGGATAAGGTACTGGGGGTCTACACCGATAAACTCATCTTT.

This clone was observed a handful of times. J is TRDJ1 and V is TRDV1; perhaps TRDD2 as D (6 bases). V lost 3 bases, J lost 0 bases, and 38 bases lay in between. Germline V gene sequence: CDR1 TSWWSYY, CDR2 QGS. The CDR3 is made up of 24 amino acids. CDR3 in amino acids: CALGDPTSTSPLRGGVPYTDKLIF. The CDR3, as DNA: TGTGCTCTTGGGGATCCTACATCCACTTCCCCCTTGAGGGGTGGGGTCCCGTACACCGATAAACTCATCTTT.

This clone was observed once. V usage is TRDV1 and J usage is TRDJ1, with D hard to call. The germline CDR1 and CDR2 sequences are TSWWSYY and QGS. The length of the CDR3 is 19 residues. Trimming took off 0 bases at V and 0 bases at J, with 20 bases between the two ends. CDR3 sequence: CALGELDQGDYPYTDKLIF. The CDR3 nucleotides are TGTGCTCTTGGGGAACTAGACCAGGGTGACTACCCGTACACCGATAAACTCATCTTT.